Sequencing of this T cell receptor beta chain was carried out in a study of blood T cell repertoires in COVID-19. Generated by immunoSEQ multiplex PCR, the TCRdb table keeps only in-frame clones and is missing some. The data hold some 170,000 clones, with around 85% observed a single time. The TCR originated in a man in his forties or fifties who had recovered from COVID-19. Source material: PBMCs or T cells enriched from blood (not recorded which).

The CDR3: CASSISRGQGYGYTF. Written as DNA, the CDR3 is TGTGCCAGTAGTATATCTAGGGGGCAAGGCTATGGCTACACCTTC. This chain joins TRBV19 and TRBJ1-2; 7 bases are shared with TRBD1. Per germline, CDR1 LNHDA and CDR2 SQIVND (reference sequence). The CDR3 consists of 15 residues. The V and J ends lost 2 bases and 4 bases, in that order; junction bases with no gene match: 7.